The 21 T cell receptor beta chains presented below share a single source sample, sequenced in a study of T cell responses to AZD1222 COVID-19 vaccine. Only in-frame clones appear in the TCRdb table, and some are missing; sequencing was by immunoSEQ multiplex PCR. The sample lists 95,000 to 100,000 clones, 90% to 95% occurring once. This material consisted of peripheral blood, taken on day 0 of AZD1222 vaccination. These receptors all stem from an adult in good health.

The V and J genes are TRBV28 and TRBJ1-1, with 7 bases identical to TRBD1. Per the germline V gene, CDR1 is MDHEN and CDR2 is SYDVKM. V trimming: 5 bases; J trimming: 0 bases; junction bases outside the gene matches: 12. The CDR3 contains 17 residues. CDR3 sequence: CASSERGLRVVNTEAFF. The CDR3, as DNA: TGTGCCAGCAGTGAGAGGGGGCTAAGAGTTGTGAACACTGAAGCTTTCTTT.

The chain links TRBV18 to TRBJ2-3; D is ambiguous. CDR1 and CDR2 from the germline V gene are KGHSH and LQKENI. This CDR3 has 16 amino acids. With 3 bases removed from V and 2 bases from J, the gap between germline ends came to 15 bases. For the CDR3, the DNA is TGTGCCAGCTCACCCTTAGGAACTTCATACACAGATACGCAGTATTTT. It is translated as CASSPLGTSYTDTQYF.

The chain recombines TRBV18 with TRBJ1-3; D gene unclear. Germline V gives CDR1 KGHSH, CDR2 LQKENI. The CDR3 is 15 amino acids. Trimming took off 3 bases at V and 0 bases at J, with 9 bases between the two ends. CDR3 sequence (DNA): TGTGCCAGCTCACCGACAACTAGCTCTGGAAACACCATATATTTT. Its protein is CASSPTTSSGNTIYF.

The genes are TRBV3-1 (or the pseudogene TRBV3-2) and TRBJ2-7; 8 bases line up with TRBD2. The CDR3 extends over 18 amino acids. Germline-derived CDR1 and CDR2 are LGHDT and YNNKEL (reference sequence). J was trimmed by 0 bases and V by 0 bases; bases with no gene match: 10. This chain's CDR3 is CASSQDDGSGVSSYEQYF. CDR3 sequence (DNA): TGTGCCAGCAGCCAAGATGATGGTAGCGGGGTTTCCTCCTACGAGCAGTACTTC.

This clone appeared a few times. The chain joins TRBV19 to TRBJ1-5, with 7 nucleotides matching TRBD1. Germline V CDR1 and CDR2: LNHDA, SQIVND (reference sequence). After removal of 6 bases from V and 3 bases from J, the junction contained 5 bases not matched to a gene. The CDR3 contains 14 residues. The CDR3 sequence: CASSETGTNQPQHF. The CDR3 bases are TGTGCCAGTAGCGAGACAGGGACCAATCAGCCCCAGCATTTT.

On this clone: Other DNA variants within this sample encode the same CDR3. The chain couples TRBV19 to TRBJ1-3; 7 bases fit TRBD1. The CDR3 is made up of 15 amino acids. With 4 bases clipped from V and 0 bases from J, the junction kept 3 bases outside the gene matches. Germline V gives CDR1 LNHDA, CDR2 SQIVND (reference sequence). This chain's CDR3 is CASSTQGSSGNTIYF. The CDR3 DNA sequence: TGTGCCAGTAGTACACAGGGGAGCTCTGGAAACACCATATATTTT.

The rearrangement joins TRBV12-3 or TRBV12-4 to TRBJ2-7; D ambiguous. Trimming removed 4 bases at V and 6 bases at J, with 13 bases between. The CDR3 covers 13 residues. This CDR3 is CASSSTQQGEQYF. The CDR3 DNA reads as TGTGCCAGCAGTTCTACCCAGCAAGGCGAGCAGTACTTC.

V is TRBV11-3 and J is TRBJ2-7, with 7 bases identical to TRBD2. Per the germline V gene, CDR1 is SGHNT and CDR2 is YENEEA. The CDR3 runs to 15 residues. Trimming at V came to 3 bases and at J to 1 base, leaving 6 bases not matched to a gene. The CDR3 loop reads CASSFRDYPSYEQYF. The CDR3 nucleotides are TGTGCCAGCAGCTTCAGGGACTATCCGTCCTACGAGCAGTACTTC.

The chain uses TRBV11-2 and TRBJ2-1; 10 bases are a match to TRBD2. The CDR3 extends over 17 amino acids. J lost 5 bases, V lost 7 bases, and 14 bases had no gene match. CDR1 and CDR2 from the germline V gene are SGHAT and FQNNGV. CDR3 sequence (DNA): TGTGCCAGCACCCGAAGGGTCCTAGCGGGAGCGAACAATGAGCAGTTCTTC. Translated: CASTRRVLAGANNEQFF.

CDR3 sequence reads: CASSVGAGREETQYF. CDR3 nucleotides: TGTGCCAGCAGCGTAGGGGCCGGGAGAGAAGAGACCCAGTACTTC. The rearrangement links TRBV9 to TRBJ2-5; a weak D match, TRBD2 (6 bases). Trimming shortened V by 0 bases and J by 3 bases, and 12 bases separated the two germline ends. The V gene's germline CDR1 is SGDLS and CDR2 YYNGEE. The CDR3 sequence is 15 residues long.

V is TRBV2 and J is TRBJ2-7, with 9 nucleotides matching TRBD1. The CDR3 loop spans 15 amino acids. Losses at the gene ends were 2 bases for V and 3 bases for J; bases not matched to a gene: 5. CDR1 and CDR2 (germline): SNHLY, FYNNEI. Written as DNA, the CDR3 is TGTGCCAGCAGTGAAATGGGGACAGGGATCTACGAGCAGTACTTC. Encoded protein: CASSEMGTGIYEQYF.

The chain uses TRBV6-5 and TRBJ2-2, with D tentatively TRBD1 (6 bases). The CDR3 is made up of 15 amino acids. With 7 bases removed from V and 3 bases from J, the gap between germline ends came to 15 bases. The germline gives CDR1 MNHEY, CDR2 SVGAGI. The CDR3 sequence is CASTFGTLYTGELFF. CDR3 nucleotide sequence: TGTGCCAGCACCTTCGGGACACTCTACACCGGGGAGCTGTTTTTT.

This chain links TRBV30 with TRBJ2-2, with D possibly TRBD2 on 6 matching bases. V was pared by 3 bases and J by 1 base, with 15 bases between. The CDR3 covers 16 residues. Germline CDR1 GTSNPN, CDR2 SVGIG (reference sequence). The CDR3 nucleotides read TGTGCCTGGAGCCGGGACTCACACGGGAACACCGGGGAGCTGTTTTTT. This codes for CAWSRDSHGNTGELFF. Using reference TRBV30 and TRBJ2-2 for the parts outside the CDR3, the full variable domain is SQTIHQWPATLVQPVGSPLSLECTVEGTSNPNLYWYRQAAGRGLQLLFYSVGIGQISSEVPQNLSASRPQDRQFILSSKKLLLSDSGFYLCAWSRDSHGNTGELFFGEGSRLTVL.

The CDR3 protein is CASRDRERSPLHF. In nucleotides, the CDR3 is TGTGCCAGCAGGGACAGGGAAAGATCACCCCTCCACTTT. This rearrangement joins TRBV6-5 to TRBJ1-6; 8 bases agree with TRBD1. The CDR3 contains 13 residues. J lost 10 bases, V lost 6 bases, and 5 bases had no gene match. Germline assignment: CDR1 MNHEY and CDR2 SVGAGI.

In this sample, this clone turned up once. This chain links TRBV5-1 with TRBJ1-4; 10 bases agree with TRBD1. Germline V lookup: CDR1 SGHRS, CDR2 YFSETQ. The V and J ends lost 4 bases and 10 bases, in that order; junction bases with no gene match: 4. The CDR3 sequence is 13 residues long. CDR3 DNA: TGCGCCAGCAGCCCCTGGACAGGGGGAAAACTGTTTTTT. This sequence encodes CASSPWTGGKLFF. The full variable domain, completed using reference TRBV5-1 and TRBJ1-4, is KAGVTQTPRYLIKTRGQQVTLSCSPISGHRSVSWYQQTPGQGLQFLFEYFSETQRNKGNFPGRFSGRQFSNSRSEMNVSTLELGDSALYLCASSPWTGGKLFFGSGTQLSVL.

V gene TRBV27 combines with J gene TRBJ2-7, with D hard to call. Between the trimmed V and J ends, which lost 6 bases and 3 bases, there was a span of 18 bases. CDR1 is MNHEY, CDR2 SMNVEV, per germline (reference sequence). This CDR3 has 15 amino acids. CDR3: CASSRPSDQLYEQYF. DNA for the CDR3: TGTGCCAGCAGCCGCCCTTCGGACCAGCTCTACGAGCAGTACTTC.

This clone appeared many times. As DNA, the CDR3 is TGTGCCAGCAGCACGGGCAACGGTGGGGATTCACCCCTCCACTTT. Translating gives CASSTGNGGDSPLHF. The V and J genes are TRBV7-3 and TRBJ1-6; D is undetermined. CDR1 is SGHTA, CDR2 FQGTGA, per germline. Between the trimmed V and J ends, which lost 5 bases and 8 bases, there was a span of 16 bases. This CDR3 is built from 15 residues. Together with reference TRBV7-3 and TRBJ1-6, the CDR3 gives the full variable domain: GAGVSQTPSNKVTEKGKYVELRCDPISGHTALYWYRQSLGQGPEFLIYFQGTGAADDSGLPNDRFFAVRPEGSVSTLKIQRTERGDSAVYLCASSTGNGGDSPLHFGNGTRLTVT.

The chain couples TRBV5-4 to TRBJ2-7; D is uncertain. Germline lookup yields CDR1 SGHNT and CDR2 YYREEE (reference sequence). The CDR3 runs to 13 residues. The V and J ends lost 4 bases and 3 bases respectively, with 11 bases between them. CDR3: CASSIDTIYEQYF. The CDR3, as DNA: TGTGCCAGCAGCATCGACACGATCTACGAGCAGTACTTC.

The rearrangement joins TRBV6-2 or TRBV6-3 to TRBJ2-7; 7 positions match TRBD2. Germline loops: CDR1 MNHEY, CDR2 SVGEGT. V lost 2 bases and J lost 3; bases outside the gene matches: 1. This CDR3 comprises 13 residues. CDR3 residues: CASSYLADYEQYF. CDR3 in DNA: TGTGCCAGCAGTTACCTAGCGGACTACGAGCAGTACTTC.

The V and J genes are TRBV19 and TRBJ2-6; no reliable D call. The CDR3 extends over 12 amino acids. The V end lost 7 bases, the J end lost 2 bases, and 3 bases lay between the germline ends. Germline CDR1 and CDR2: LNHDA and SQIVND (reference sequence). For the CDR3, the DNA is TGTGCCAGTAATGCTGGGGCCAACGTCCTGACTTTC. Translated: CASNAGANVLTF. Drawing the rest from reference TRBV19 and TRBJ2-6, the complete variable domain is DGGITQSPKYLFRKEGQNVTLSCEQNLNHDAMYWYRQDPGQGLRLIYYSQIVNDFQKGDIAEGYSVSREKKESFPLTVTSAQKNPTAFYLCASNAGANVLTFGAGSRLTVL.

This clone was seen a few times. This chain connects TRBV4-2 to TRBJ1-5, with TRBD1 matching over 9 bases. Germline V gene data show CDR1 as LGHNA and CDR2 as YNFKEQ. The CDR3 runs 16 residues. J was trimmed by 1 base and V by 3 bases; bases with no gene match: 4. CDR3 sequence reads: CASSHDGQGSNQPQHF. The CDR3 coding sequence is TGTGCCAGCAGCCATGATGGACAGGGGAGCAATCAGCCCCAGCATTTT.